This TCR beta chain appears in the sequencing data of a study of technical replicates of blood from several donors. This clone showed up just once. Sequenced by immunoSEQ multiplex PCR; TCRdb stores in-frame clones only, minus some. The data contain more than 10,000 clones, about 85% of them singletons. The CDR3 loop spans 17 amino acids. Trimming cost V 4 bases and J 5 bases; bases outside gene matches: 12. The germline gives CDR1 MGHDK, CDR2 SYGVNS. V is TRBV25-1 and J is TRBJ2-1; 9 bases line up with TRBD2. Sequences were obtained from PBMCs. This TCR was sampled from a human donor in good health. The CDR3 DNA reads TGTGCCAGCAGTGGTGGCCTAGTTGGGACTAGCCACAATGAGCAGTTCTTC. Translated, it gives CASSGGLVGTSHNEQFF.